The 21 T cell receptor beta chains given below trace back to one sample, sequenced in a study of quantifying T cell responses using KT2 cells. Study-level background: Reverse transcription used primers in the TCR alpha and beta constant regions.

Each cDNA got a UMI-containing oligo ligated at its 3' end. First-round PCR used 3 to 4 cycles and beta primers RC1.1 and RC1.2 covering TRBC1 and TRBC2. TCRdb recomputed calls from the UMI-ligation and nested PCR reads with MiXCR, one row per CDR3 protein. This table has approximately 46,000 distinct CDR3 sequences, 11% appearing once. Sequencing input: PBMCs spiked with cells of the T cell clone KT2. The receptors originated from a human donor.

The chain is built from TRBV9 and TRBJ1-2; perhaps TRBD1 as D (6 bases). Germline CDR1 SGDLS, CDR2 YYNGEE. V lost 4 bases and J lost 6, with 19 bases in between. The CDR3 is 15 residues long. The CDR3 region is CASSPSPTGSDGYTF. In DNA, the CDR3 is TGTGCCAGCAGCCCGAGCCCTACAGGGTCGGATGGCTACACCTTC.

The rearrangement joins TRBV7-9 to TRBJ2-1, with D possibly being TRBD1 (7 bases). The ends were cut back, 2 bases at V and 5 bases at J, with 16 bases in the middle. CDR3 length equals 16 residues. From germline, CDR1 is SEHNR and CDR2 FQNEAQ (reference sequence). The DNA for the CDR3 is TGTGCCAGCAGCTTAAGGGGGCAGGGACTCGACAATGAGCAGTTCTTC. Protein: CASSLRGQGLDNEQFF.

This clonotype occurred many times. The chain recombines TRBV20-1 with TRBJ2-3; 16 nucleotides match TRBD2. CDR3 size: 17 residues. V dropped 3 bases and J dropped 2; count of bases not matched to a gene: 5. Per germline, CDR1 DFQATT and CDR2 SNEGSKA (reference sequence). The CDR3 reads CSASGTSGGGHTDTQYF. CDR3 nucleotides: TGCAGTGCTAGTGGGACTAGCGGGGGGGGACACACAGATACGCAGTATTTT.

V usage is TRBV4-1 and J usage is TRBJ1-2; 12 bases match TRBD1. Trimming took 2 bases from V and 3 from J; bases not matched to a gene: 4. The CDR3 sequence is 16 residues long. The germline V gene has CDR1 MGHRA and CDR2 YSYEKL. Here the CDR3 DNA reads TGCGCCAGCAGCCAATGGGGGACAGGGGGCGACTATGGCTACACCTTC. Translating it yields CASSQWGTGGDYGYTF.

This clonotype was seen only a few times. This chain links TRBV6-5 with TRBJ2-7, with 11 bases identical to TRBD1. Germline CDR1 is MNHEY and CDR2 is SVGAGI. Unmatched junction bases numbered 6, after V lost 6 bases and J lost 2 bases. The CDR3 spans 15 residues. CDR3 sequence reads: CASSPGTGGTYEQYF. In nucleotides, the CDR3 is TGTGCCAGCAGCCCTGGGACAGGGGGAACCTACGAGCAGTACTTC.

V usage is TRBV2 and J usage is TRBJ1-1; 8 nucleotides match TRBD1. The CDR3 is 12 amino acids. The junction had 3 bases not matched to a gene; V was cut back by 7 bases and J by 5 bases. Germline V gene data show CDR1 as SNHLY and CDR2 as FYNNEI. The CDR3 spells CASTWTGTEAFF. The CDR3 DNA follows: TGTGCCAGCACGTGGACAGGGACTGAAGCTTTCTTT.

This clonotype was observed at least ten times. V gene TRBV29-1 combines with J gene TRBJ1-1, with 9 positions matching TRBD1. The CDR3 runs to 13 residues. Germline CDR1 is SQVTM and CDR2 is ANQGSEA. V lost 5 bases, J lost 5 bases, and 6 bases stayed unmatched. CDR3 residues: CSVWGTGITEAFF. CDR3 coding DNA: TGCAGCGTTTGGGGGACAGGGATAACTGAAGCTTTCTTT.

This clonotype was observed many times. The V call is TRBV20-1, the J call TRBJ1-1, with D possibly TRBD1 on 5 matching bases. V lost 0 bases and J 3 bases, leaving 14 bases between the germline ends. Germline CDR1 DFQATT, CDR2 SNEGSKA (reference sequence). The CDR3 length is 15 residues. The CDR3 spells CSARDLVKGYTEAFF. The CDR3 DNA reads TGCAGTGCTAGAGATCTGGTGAAGGGGTACACTGAAGCTTTCTTT.

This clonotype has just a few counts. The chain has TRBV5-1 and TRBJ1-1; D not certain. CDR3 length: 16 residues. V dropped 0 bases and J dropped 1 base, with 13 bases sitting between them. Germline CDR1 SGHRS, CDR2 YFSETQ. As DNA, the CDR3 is TGCGCCAGCAGCTTGGGAACGCCTCGACAGAACACTGAAGCTTTCTTT. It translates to CASSLGTPRQNTEAFF.

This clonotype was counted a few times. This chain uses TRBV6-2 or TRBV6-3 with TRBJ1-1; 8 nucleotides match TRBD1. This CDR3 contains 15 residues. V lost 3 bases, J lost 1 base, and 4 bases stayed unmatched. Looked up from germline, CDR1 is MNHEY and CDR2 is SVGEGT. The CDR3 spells CASSYPGTGNTEAFF. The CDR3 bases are TGTGCCAGCAGTTATCCCGGGACAGGGAACACTGAAGCTTTCTTT.

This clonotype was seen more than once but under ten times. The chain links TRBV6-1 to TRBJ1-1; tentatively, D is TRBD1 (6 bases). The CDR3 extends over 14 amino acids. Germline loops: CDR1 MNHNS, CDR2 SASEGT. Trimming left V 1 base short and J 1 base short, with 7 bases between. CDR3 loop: CASSEGTANTEAFF. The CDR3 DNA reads TGTGCCAGCAGTGAAGGGACAGCGAACACTGAAGCTTTCTTT.

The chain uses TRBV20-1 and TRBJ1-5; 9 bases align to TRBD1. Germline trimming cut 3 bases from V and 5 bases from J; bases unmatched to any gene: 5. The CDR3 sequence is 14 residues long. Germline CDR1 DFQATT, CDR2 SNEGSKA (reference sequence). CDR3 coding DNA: TGCAGTGCTAGTGCCGGGACAGGGTATCAGCCCCAGCATTTT. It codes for CSASAGTGYQPQHF.

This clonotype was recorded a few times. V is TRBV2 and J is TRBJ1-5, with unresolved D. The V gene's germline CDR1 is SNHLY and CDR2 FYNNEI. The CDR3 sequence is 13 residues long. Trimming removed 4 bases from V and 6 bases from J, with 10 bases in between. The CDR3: CASSGSGPQPQHF. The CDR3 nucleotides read TGTGCCAGCAGTGGGTCGGGCCCTCAGCCCCAGCATTTT.

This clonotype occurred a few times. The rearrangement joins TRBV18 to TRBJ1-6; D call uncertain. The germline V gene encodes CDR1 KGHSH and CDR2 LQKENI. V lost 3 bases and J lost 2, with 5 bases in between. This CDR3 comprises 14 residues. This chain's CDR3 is CASSPEPYNSPLHF. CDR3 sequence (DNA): TGTGCCAGCTCACCGGAACCCTATAATTCACCCCTCCACTTT.

CDR3 amino acids: CASSLELAALDEQFF. As DNA, the CDR3 is TGCGCCAGCAGCTTGGAACTAGCGGCCTTGGATGAGCAGTTCTTC. The J gene is TRBJ2-1, the V gene TRBV5-1, with TRBD2 identical over 8 bases. This CDR3 spans 15 amino acids. V gave up 0 bases and J gave up 8 bases; unmatched junction bases: 7. CDR1 is SGHRS, CDR2 YFSETQ, per germline.

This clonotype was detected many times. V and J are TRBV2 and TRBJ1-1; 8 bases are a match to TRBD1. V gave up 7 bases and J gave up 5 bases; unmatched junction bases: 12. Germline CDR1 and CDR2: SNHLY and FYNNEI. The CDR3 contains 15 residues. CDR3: CASILSQGAKTEAFF. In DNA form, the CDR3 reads TGTGCCAGCATCCTAAGTCAGGGGGCAAAAACTGAAGCTTTCTTT.

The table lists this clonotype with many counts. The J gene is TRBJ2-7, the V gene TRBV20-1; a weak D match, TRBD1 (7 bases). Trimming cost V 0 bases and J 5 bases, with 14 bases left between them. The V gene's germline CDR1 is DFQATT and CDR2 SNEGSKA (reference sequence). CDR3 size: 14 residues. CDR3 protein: CSARDLGRGDEQYF. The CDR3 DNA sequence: TGCAGTGCTAGAGATCTGGGCAGGGGGGACGAGCAGTACTTC.

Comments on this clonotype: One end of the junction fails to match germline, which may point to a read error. The CDR3 here is CASSPYQETQYF. The CDR3 region has the DNA TGTGCCAGCAGTCCTTACCAGGAGACCCAGTACTTC. This chain links TRBV28 with TRBJ2-5, with D unresolved. This CDR3 has 12 amino acids. Germline V gene lookup returns CDR1 MDHEN and CDR2 SYDVKM.

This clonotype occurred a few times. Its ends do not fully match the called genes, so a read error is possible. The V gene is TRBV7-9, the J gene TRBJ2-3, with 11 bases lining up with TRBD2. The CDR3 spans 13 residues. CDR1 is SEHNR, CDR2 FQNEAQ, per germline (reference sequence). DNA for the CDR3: TGTGCCAGCAGATTAGCGGGAGGGCCGAGGCAGTATTTT. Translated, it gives CASRLAGGPRQYF. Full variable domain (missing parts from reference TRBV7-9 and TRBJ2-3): DTGVSQNPRHKITKRGQNVTFRCDPISEHNRLYWYRQTLGQGPEFLTYFQNEAQLEKSRLLSDRFSAERPKGSFSTLEIQRTEQGDSAMYLCASRLAGGPRQYFGPGTRLTVL.

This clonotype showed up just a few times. The DNA for the CDR3 is TGTGCCAGCAGCTTCCGCGGGATCGGCACCGGGGAGCTGTTTTTT. Translating gives CASSFRGIGTGELFF. This sequence joins TRBV11-2 and TRBJ2-2, with D possibly TRBD2 on 6 matching bases. This CDR3 is 15 amino acids long. With 3 bases removed from V and 4 bases from J, the gap between germline ends came to 12 bases. Germline V gene lookup returns CDR1 SGHAT and CDR2 FQNNGV.

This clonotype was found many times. The CDR3 sequence is CASSFHGTNTEAFF. The CDR3 DNA sequence: TGTGCCAGCAGTTTTCACGGCACGAACACTGAAGCTTTCTTT. This chain links TRBV27 with TRBJ1-1; D unclear. The CDR3 has 14 residues. Deletions cut 3 bases from V and 1 base from J, with 9 bases between. The germline CDR1 and CDR2 sequences are MNHEY and SMNVEV (reference sequence).